This is a list of T cell receptor beta chains from one sample in a study of Ad26.COV2.S vaccination and SARS-CoV-2 variants. Assay used: immunoSEQ multiplex PCR; TCRdb lists only in-frame clones, some missing. The sample records hundreds of thousands of clones, 90% being singletons. The sample here was peripheral blood, taken in a trial of Ad26.COV2.S vaccine versus placebo. The receptor source for this set is a person between 18 and 60 years old who received the Ad26.COV2.S COVID-19 vaccine or a placebo. The CDR3 runs from the conserved cysteine through the conserved F or W. Fields, in order: J gene, V gene, D gene, clone size, CDR3 DNA, CDR3 protein. A D gene is named only where the DNA matches it firmly. Not every row has a clone size; where given, it reads once, few, many or a size class.

J gene: TRBJ2-3; V gene: TRBV11-2; D gene: -; clone size: -; CDR3 DNA: TGTGCCAGCAGCTCTTACCGGGACACTTTCACAGATACGCAGTATTTT; CDR3 protein: CASSSYRDTFTDTQYF
J gene: TRBJ1-3; V gene: TRBV5-1; D gene: -; clone size: -; CDR3 DNA: TGCGCCAGCAGCGTCAGGGGAGGTAATGGAAACACCATATATTTT; CDR3 protein: CASSVRGGNGNTIYF
J gene: TRBJ1-5; V gene: TRBV6-2/TRBV6-3; D gene: -; clone size: once; CDR3 DNA: TGTGCCAGCAGTCCCGCCGGGGGGGGTCAGCCCCAGCATTTT; CDR3 protein: CASSPAGGGQPQHF
J gene: TRBJ2-7; V gene: TRBV7-8; D gene: -; clone size: -; CDR3 DNA: TGTGCCAGCAGCGCACCGATTGAATACGAGCAGTACTTC; CDR3 protein: CASSAPIEYEQYF
J gene: TRBJ1-6; V gene: TRBV4-1; D gene: -; clone size: -; CDR3 DNA: TGCGCCAGCAGTCCGAGCTATAATTCACCCCTCCACTTT; CDR3 protein: CASSPSYNSPLHF
J gene: TRBJ2-7; V gene: TRBV3-1/TRBV3-2; D gene: TRBD2; clone size: -; CDR3 DNA: TGTGCCAGCAGCCCGGGACTAGCGGGGATGTACGAGCAGTACTTC; CDR3 protein: CASSPGLAGMYEQYF
J gene: TRBJ1-1; V gene: TRBV4-1; D gene: TRBD1; clone size: -; CDR3 DNA: TGCGCCAGCATGGGACAGGGGAACACTGAAGCTTTCTTT; CDR3 protein: CASMGQGNTEAFF
J gene: TRBJ2-7; V gene: TRBV27; D gene: -; clone size: -; CDR3 DNA: TGTGCCAGTCGGTTTTTAGGGGAACACGAGCAGTACTTC; CDR3 protein: CASRFLGEHEQYF
J gene: TRBJ1-2; V gene: TRBV27; D gene: -; clone size: -; CDR3 DNA: TGTGCCAGCAGTTTGGTTCCCGGGAACCGTCTCTATGGCTACACCTTC; CDR3 protein: CASSLVPGNRLYGYTF
J gene: TRBJ2-1; V gene: TRBV14; D gene: TRBD2; clone size: -; CDR3 DNA: TGTGCCAGCAGCCAAGGGCAGGGACTAGCGGGATTTGATGAGCAGTTCTTC; CDR3 protein: CASSQGQGLAGFDEQFF
J gene: TRBJ2-7; V gene: TRBV5-5; D gene: TRBD2; clone size: -; CDR3 DNA: TGTGCCAGCAGCTTGTCTAGCGGGAGGGCCTACGAGCAGTACTTC; CDR3 protein: CASSLSSGRAYEQYF
J gene: TRBJ2-7; V gene: TRBV27; D gene: -; clone size: -; CDR3 DNA: TGTGCCAGCAGTTTCGGCGTATCCTACGAGCAGTACTTC; CDR3 protein: CASSFGVSYEQYF
J gene: TRBJ2-1; V gene: TRBV12-3/TRBV12-4; D gene: -; clone size: -; CDR3 DNA: TGTGCCACCCGAGAGGGGGGCAATGAGCAGTTCTTC; CDR3 protein: CATREGGNEQFF
J gene: TRBJ2-1; V gene: TRBV5-1; D gene: TRBD1; clone size: -; CDR3 DNA: TGCGCCAGCAGCTGGACAGGGCCCTACAATGAGCAGTTCTTC; CDR3 protein: CASSWTGPYNEQFF
J gene: TRBJ2-3; V gene: TRBV18; D gene: -; clone size: -; CDR3 DNA: TGTGCCAGCTCACCACCGAATGGCGGGAGCACAGATACGCAGTATTTT; CDR3 protein: CASSPPNGGSTDTQYF
J gene: TRBJ1-2; V gene: TRBV6-5; D gene: -; clone size: -; CDR3 DNA: TGTGCCAGCAGGGGGAGCCTCCATAACTATGGCTACACCTTC; CDR3 protein: CASRGSLHNYGYTF
J gene: TRBJ2-7; V gene: TRBV27; D gene: TRBD2; clone size: few; CDR3 DNA: TGTGCCAGCAGTGGACTAGCGGAGCCCTATCAGCAGTACTTC; CDR3 protein: CASSGLAEPYQQYF
J gene: TRBJ2-5; V gene: TRBV3-1/TRBV3-2; D gene: TRBD2; clone size: once; CDR3 DNA: TGTGCCAGCAGCCAAGCGGCTAGCGGGCAAGAGACCCAGTACTTC; CDR3 protein: CASSQAASGQETQYF
J gene: TRBJ2-2; V gene: TRBV6-5; D gene: -; clone size: -; CDR3 DNA: TGTGCCAGCAGTTACGACGGGGAGCTGTTTTTT; CDR3 protein: CASSYDGELFF
J gene: TRBJ1-5; V gene: TRBV12-3/TRBV12-4; D gene: -; clone size: -; CDR3 DNA: TGTGCCAGTATCAGGGATAGCAATCAGCCCCAGCATTTT; CDR3 protein: CASIRDSNQPQHF
J gene: TRBJ1-1; V gene: TRBV3-1/TRBV3-2; D gene: -; clone size: -; CDR3 DNA: TGTGCCAGCAGCCAGGGTATATTTGAAGCTTTCTTT; CDR3 protein: CASSQGIFEAFF
J gene: TRBJ1-1; V gene: TRBV10-3; D gene: TRBD1; clone size: -; CDR3 DNA: TGTGCCATCAGTAAGACAGGGAGGGATACTGAAGCTTTCTTT; CDR3 protein: CAISKTGRDTEAFF
J gene: TRBJ2-1; V gene: TRBV6-1; D gene: TRBD2; clone size: -; CDR3 DNA: TGTGCCAGCAGTGAAGCCGTTAGCGGGAGCTACATGGAGCAGTTCTTC; CDR3 protein: CASSEAVSGSYMEQFF
J gene: TRBJ2-4; V gene: TRBV6-2/TRBV6-3; D gene: -; clone size: once; CDR3 DNA: TGTGCCAGCAGTTACTATAGGCTCCGAGACGAAGGGAGGAACATTCAGTACTTC; CDR3 protein: CASSYYRLRDEGRNIQYF
J gene: TRBJ1-2; V gene: TRBV7-9; D gene: -; clone size: once; CDR3 DNA: TGTGCCAGCAGCGAGGCCCTACAGGAGGATAACTATGGCTACACCTTC; CDR3 protein: CASSEALQEDNYGYTF
J gene: TRBJ2-1; V gene: TRBV18; D gene: -; clone size: -; CDR3 DNA: TGTGCCAGCTCCATAAGGGGGGTCGACAATGAGCAGTTCTTC; CDR3 protein: CASSIRGVDNEQFF
J gene: TRBJ2-1; V gene: TRBV10-3; D gene: -; clone size: -; CDR3 DNA: TGTGCCATCAGTGAGTTGGCGAAGGAAGGTTACAATGAGCAGTTCTTC; CDR3 protein: CAISELAKEGYNEQFF
J gene: TRBJ2-2; V gene: TRBV4-1; D gene: TRBD1; clone size: -; CDR3 DNA: TGCGCCAGCAGCCAAGGGGGACAGGGGACCACCGGGGAGCTGTTTTTT; CDR3 protein: CASSQGGQGTTGELFF
J gene: TRBJ2-1; V gene: TRBV28; D gene: -; clone size: once; CDR3 DNA: TGTGCCAGCAGTTTATGGGGCGGCTCCTACAATGAGCAGTTCTTC; CDR3 protein: CASSLWGGSYNEQFF
J gene: TRBJ2-7; V gene: TRBV9; D gene: TRBD2; clone size: -; CDR3 DNA: TGTGCCAGCAGCGTTTCTAGCGGGATCACGGAGCAGTACTTC; CDR3 protein: CASSVSSGITEQYF
J gene: TRBJ1-1; V gene: TRBV28; D gene: -; clone size: -; CDR3 DNA: TGTGCCAGCGTTGGGTCCCTTTGGAACACTGAAGCTTTCTTT; CDR3 protein: CASVGSLWNTEAFF
J gene: TRBJ2-1; V gene: TRBV5-1; D gene: TRBD2; clone size: -; CDR3 DNA: TGCGCCAGCAGCTTAATCACGGGACTAGCGGGAGTTGGGCAGTTCTTC; CDR3 protein: CASSLITGLAGVGQFF